The clone carrying this T cell receptor beta chain was seen many times. Its antigen remains unknown. V lost 7 bases and J lost 0, with 9 bases in between. Germline CDR1 is SQVTM and CDR2 is ANQGSEA. This CDR3 region has 12 residues. This sample stems from a study of naive and memory T cell subsets. Study-wide points: Potentially, T cell activation and differentiation skew this RNA-based measurement.

TCR cDNA received a 3' ligated oligonucleotide that carried a UMI. Unsorted total RNA, roughly 1 to 1000 ng, was DNase treated before reverse transcription. Ligated cDNA underwent four rounds of PCR with nested alpha and beta constant region primers and SP2. Alpha and beta constant region primers primed reverse transcription for blood and skin samples. TCRdb independently ran MiXCR on the 5' RACE reads; one entry per CDR3 protein. Of about 57,000 distinct CDR3 sequences listed, roughly 7.5% are singletons. This sequence joins TRBV29-1 and TRBJ1-1; D may be TRBD1 (5 bases). This clonotype was obtained from a female donor in good health. Here the CDR3 reads CSAMTVNTEAFF. The CDR3 DNA sequence: TGCAGCGCCATGACAGTGAACACTGAAGCTTTCTTT. Supplemented by reference TRBV29-1 and TRBJ1-1, the full variable domain reads SAVISQKPSRDICQRGTSLTIQCQVDSQVTMMFWYRQQPGQSLTLIATANQGSEATYESGFVIDKFPISRPNLTFSTLTVSNMSPEDSSIYLCSAMTVNTEAFFGQGTRLTVV.